This T cell receptor (beta chain) was retrieved from a study of T cell repertoires in ileal Crohn's disease. Measured with immunoSEQ multiplex PCR; TCRdb has only the in-frame clones, and not every one. The repertoire consists of about 5,300 clones, with 78% occurring once and the leading ten covering approximately 30%. This CDR3 has 15 residues. The ends were cut back, 6 bases at V and 3 bases at J, with 17 bases in the middle. The germline V gene has CDR1 MNHEY and CDR2 SVGAGI. As to this clone: The antigen is undetermined.

Study conclusions and caveats: Postoperative endoscopy occurred within one year, median approximately 7 months. High-frequency clones were more common in sorted CD8 than CD4 cells.

Time point specified: neoterminal ileum biopsy at postoperative endoscopy, about 6 months after surgery. The material sequenced was ileal tissue. The receptor's source is an adult with Crohn's disease. This rearrangement joins TRBV6-5 to TRBJ1-2, with D maybe TRBD1 (5 bases). The CDR3 reads CASRRGRGADYGYTF. The CDR3 DNA reads as TGTGCCAGCAGGAGGGGAAGGGGCGCTGACTATGGCTACACCTTC.